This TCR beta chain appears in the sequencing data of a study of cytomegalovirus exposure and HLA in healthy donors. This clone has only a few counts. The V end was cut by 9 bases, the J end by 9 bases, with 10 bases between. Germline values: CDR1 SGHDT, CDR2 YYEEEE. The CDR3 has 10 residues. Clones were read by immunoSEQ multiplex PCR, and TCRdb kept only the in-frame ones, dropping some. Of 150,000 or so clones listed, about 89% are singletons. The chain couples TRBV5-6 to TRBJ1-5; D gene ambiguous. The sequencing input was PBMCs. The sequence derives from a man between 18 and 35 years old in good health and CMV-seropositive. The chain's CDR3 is CATRYRPQHF. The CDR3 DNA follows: TGTGCCACCCGCTATCGGCCCCAGCATTTT.